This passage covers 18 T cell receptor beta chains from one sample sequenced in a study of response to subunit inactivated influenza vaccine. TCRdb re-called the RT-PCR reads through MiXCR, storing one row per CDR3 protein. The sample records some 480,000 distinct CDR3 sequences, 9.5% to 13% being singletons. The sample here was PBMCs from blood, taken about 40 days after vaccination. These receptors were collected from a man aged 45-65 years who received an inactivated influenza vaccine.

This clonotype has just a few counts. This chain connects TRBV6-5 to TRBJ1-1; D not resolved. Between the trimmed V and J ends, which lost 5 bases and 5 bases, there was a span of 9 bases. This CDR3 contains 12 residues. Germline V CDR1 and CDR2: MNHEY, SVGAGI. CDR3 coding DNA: TGTGCCAGCAGTCGTCCCGGAACTGAAGCTTTCTTT. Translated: CASSRPGTEAFF.

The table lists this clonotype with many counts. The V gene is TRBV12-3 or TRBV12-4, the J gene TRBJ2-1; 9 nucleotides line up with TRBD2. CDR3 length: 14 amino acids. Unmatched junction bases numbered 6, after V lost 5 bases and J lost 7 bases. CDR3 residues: CASSHLAGANEQFF. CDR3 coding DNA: TGTGCCAGCAGTCACTTAGCGGGAGCGAATGAGCAGTTCTTC.

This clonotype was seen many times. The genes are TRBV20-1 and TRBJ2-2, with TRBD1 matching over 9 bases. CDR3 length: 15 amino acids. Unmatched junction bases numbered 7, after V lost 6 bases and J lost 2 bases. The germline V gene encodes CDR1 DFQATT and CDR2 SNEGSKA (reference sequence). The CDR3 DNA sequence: TGCAGTGCCAGGGGACAGGGTATTAACACCGGGGAGCTGTTTTTT. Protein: CSARGQGINTGELFF.

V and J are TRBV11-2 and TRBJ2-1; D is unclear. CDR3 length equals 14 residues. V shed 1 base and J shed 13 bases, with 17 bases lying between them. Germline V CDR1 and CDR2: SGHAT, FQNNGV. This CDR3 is CASSLGPASMNQFF. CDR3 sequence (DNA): TGTGCCAGCAGCTTAGGGCCGGCATCCATGAACCAGTTCTTC.

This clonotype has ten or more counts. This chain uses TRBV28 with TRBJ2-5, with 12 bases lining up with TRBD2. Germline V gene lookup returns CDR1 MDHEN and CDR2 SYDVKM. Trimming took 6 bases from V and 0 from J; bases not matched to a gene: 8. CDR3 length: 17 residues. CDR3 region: CASSGLAGGKYQETQYF. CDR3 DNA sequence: TGTGCCAGCAGCGGTCTAGCGGGGGGGAAGTACCAAGAGACCCAGTACTTC.

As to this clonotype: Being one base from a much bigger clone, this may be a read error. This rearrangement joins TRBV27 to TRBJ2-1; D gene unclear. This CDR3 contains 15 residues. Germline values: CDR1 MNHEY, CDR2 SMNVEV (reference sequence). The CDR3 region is CATSFDVPSYNEQFF. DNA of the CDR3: TGTGCCACCAGTTTTGATGTGCCTTCCTACAATGAGCAGTTCTTC.

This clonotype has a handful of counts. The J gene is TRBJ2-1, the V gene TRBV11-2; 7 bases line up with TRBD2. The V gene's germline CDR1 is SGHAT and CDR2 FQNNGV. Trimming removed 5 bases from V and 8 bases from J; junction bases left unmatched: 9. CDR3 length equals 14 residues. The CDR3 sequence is CASSPPSGGYEQFF. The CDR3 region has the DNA TGTGCCAGCAGCCCCCCGTCGGGAGGCTATGAGCAGTTCTTC. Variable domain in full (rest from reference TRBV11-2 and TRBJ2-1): EAGVAQSPRYKIIEKRQSVAFWCNPISGHATLYWYQQILGQGPKLLIQFQNNGVVDDSQLPKDRFSAERLKGVDSTLKIQPAKLEDSAVYLCASSPPSGGYEQFFGPGTRLTVL.

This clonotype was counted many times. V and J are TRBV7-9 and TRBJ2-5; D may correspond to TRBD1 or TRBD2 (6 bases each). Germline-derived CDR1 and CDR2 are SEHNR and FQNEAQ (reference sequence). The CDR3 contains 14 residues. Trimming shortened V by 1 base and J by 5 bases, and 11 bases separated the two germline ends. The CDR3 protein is CASSLVGGMETQYF. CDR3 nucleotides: TGTGCCAGCAGCTTAGTAGGGGGGATGGAGACCCAGTACTTC.

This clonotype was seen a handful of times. This CDR3 reads CATRLADNLFF. The CDR3 DNA reads TGTGCCACCCGCTTGGCAGATAATCTGTTTTTT. This chain joins TRBV10-3 and TRBJ1-4; D is undetermined. Germline CDR1 reads ENHRY; CDR2 reads SYGVKD. Trimming took 10 bases from V and 14 from J, leaving 17 bases between them. The CDR3 has 11 amino acids.

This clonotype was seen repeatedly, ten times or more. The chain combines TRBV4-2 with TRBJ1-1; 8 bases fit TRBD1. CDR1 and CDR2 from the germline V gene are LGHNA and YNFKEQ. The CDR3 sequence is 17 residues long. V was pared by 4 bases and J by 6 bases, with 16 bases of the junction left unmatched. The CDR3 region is CASSPPRRTGRDAEAFF. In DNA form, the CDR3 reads TGTGCCAGCAGCCCCCCAAGGCGGACAGGGAGGGACGCTGAAGCTTTCTTT.

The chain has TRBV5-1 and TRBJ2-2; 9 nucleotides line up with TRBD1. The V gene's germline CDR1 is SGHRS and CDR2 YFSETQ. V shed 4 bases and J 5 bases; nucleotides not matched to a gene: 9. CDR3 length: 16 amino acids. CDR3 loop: CASSPGGDRVTGELFF. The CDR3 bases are TGCGCCAGCAGCCCTGGAGGGGACAGGGTGACCGGGGAGCTGTTTTTT. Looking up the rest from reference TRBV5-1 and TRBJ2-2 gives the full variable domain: KAGVTQTPRYLIKTRGQQVTLSCSPISGHRSVSWYQQTPGQGLQFLFEYFSETQRNKGNFPGRFSGRQFSNSRSEMNVSTLELGDSALYLCASSPGGDRVTGELFFGEGSRLTVL.

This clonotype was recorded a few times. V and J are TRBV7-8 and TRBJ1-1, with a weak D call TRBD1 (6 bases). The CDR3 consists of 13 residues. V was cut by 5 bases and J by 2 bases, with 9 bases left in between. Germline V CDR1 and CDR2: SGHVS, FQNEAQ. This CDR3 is CASSAGHNTEAFF. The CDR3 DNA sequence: TGTGCCAGCAGCGCGGGACACAACACTGAAGCTTTCTTT.

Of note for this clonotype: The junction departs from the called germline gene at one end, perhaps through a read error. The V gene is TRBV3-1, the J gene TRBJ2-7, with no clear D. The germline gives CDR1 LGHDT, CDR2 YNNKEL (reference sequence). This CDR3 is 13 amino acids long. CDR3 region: CASSQVGPYVQYF. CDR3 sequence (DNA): TGTGCCAGCAGCCAAGTCGGCCCCTACGTGCAGTACTTC.

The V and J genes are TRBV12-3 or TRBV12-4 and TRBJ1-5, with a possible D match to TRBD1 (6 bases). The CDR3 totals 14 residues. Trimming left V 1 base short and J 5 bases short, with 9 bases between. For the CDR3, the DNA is TGTGCCAGCAGTTTAGGGGGGCCTGATCAGCCCCAGCATTTT. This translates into CASSLGGPDQPQHF.

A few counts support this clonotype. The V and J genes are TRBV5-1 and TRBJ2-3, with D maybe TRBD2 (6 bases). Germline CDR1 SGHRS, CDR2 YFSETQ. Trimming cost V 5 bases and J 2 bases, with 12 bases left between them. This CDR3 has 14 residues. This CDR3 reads CASSVGGITDTQYF. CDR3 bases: TGCGCCAGCAGTGTGGGAGGCATCACAGATACGCAGTATTTT.

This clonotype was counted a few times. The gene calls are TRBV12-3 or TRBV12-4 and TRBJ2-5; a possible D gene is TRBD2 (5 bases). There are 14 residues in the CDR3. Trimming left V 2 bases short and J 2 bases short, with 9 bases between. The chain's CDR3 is CASSLKLEQETQYF. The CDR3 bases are TGTGCCAGCAGTTTAAAACTAGAACAAGAGACCCAGTACTTC.

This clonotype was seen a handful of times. CDR3 sequence reads: CASSSPGRSVGTEAFF. In DNA form, the CDR3 reads TGTGCCAGCAGTTCCCCGGGCCGTTCTGTGGGCACTGAAGCTTTCTTT. The rearrangement joins TRBV28 to TRBJ1-1; D remains ambiguous. The CDR3 totals 16 residues. Trimming pared 4 bases from V and 4 bases from J, leaving 19 bases between. CDR1 and CDR2 (germline): MDHEN, SYDVKM.

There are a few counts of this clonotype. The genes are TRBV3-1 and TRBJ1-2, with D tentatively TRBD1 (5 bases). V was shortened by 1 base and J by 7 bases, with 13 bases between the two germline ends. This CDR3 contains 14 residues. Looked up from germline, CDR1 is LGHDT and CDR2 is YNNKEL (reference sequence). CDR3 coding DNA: TGTGCCAGCAGCCAAGTAGGGACGGATTCTGGCTACACCTTC. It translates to CASSQVGTDSGYTF.